What follows are 21 T cell receptor beta chains derived from one specimen sequenced in a study of blood T cells in healthy people across ages. Combining a sample-barcoded 5' primer with a J-beta primer mix, a second PCR ran for roughly 7 to 12 cycles. MiXCR, run by TCRdb on the 5' RACE reads, gives a single entry per CDR3 protein. The table shows 1,500,000 or so distinct CDR3 sequences, with approximately 43% occurring only once. The sample was blood. These receptors were taken from a woman aged 18-29 years in good health.

The table lists this clonotype with a few counts. V gene TRBV24-1 combines with J gene TRBJ2-5; 8 nucleotides match TRBD1. The germline gives CDR1 KGHDR, CDR2 SFDVKD. The CDR3 length is 15 residues. The junction had 4 bases not matched to a gene; V was cut back by 3 bases and J by 2 bases. The CDR3 sequence is CATSDADREQETQYF. The CDR3 DNA reads TGTGCCACCAGTGATGCGGACAGGGAGCAAGAGACCCAGTACTTC.

Only a few counts were recorded for this clonotype. This chain links TRBV12-3 or TRBV12-4 with TRBJ1-2; D unresolved. The V and J ends lost 6 bases and 4 bases respectively, with 9 bases between them. The CDR3 spans 12 residues. The CDR3 bases are TGTGCCAGCAGCCCCCCTGCCTATGGCTACACCTTC. As protein: CASSPPAYGYTF.

Regarding this clonotype: The junction shows a germline mismatch at one end, possibly a read error. The V and J genes are TRBV9 and TRBJ2-5, with D tentatively TRBD2 (5 bases). Per the germline V gene, CDR1 is SGDLS and CDR2 is YYNGEE. This CDR3 is 15 amino acids long. The CDR3 DNA follows: TGTGCCGGCAGCGTAGTGGCGGGTGTGGACGAGACCCAGTACTTC. Translating it yields CAGSVVAGVDETQYF.

The chain joins TRBV9 to TRBJ2-7; 7 bases map to TRBD1. The CDR3 extends over 13 amino acids. V shed 4 bases and J 7 bases; nucleotides not matched to a gene: 8. The V gene's germline CDR1 is SGDLS and CDR2 YYNGEE. CDR3 bases: TGTGCCAGCAGCCGGTCTGACAGGGTTGAGCAGTACTTC. Protein sequence: CASSRSDRVEQYF.

Regarding this clonotype: A junction boundary mismatches the germline segment, possibly from a read error. The chain has TRBV10-3 and TRBJ2-1, with TRBD2 matching 15 bases. Germline assignment: CDR1 ENHRY and CDR2 SYGVKD. This CDR3 is built from 18 residues. The DNA of the CDR3 is TGTGCCATCAGGACGGGACTAGCGGGGGGACCATCCTCCAATGAGCAGTTCTTC. This encodes CAIRTGLAGGPSSNEQFF.

The genes are TRBV7-6 and TRBJ2-3; 8 positions agree with TRBD1. The germline CDR1 and CDR2 sequences are SGHVS and FNYEAQ. This CDR3 has 19 residues. The V and J ends lost 4 bases and 2 bases, in that order; junction bases with no gene match: 17. The CDR3: CASSSGQRDRPILTDTQYF. CDR3 DNA: TGTGCCAGCAGCTCAGGACAAAGGGACAGGCCAATCCTCACAGATACGCAGTATTTT. Full variable domain (outside the CDR3, taken from reference TRBV7-6 and TRBJ2-3): GAGVSQSPRYKVTKRGQDVALRCDPISGHVSLYWYRQALGQGPEFLTYFNYEAQQDKSGLPNDRFSAERPEGSISTLTIQRTEQRDSAMYRCASSSGQRDRPILTDTQYFGPGTRLTVL.

This clonotype has more than one count but fewer than ten. The rearrangement joins TRBV18 to TRBJ2-1, with D unresolved. This CDR3 is 14 amino acids long. Looked up from germline, CDR1 is KGHSH and CDR2 is LQKENI. Trimming shortened V by 2 bases and J by 4 bases, and 9 bases separated the two germline ends. The CDR3 protein is CASSPARSYNEQFF. CDR3 DNA: TGTGCCAGCTCACCAGCGCGAAGTTACAATGAGCAGTTCTTC. The variable domain in full, with the rest retrieved from reference TRBV18 and TRBJ2-1, is NAGVMQNPRHLVRRRGQEARLRCSPMKGHSHVYWYRQLPEEGLKFMVYLQKENIIDESGMPKERFSAEFPKEGPSILRIQQVVRGDSAAYFCASSPARSYNEQFFGPGTRLTVL.

This clonotype was seen a handful of times. The chain joins TRBV6-5 to TRBJ2-1, with TRBD2 identical over 12 bases. Germline CDR1 MNHEY, CDR2 SVGAGI. The CDR3 length is 15 residues. With V trimmed by 2 bases and J by 7 bases, 3 bases remained unmatched. CDR3 protein: CASSYDGLAGNEQFF. Written as DNA, the CDR3 is TGTGCCAGCAGTTACGACGGACTAGCGGGGAATGAGCAGTTCTTC.

In this sample, this clonotype turned up a few times. V gene TRBV7-3 combines with J gene TRBJ2-3; 10 bases line up with TRBD2. Germline values: CDR1 SGHTA, CDR2 FQGTGA. Germline trimming cut 3 bases from V and 0 bases from J; bases unmatched to any gene: 9. CDR3 length: 18 amino acids. As DNA, the CDR3 is TGTGCCAGCAGCTTCTATAGCGGGAGGCACACTAGCACAGATACGCAGTATTTT. Its protein is CASSFYSGRHTSTDTQYF. Full variable domain (outside the CDR3, taken from reference TRBV7-3 and TRBJ2-3): GAGVSQTPSNKVTEKGKYVELRCDPISGHTALYWYRQSLGQGPEFLIYFQGTGAADDSGLPNDRFFAVRPEGSVSTLKIQRTERGDSAVYLCASSFYSGRHTSTDTQYFGPGTRLTVL.

This clonotype was seen ten or more times. The V call is TRBV7-8, the J call TRBJ2-3; TRBD1 is a possible D gene (6 bases). Germline-derived CDR1 and CDR2 are SGHVS and FQNEAQ. V lost 4 bases and J 6 bases, leaving 8 bases between the germline ends. The CDR3 contains 12 residues. This CDR3 is CASSYTGDTQYF. CDR3 bases: TGTGCCAGCAGCTATACAGGGGATACGCAGTATTTT.

Regarding this clonotype: A much larger clone is a single base away; this may be a read error. CDR3 nucleotides: TGTGCCAGCTCACCACTGGGGCAAAACAGTGAGCAGTACTTC. It codes for CASSPLGQNSEQYF. The chain combines TRBV18 with TRBJ2-5, with D possibly matching TRBD1 (5 bases). V was shortened by 1 base and J by 11 bases, with 17 bases between the two germline ends. This CDR3 is built from 14 residues. Germline V lookup: CDR1 KGHSH, CDR2 LQKENI. The complete variable domain, with remaining parts taken from reference TRBV18 and TRBJ2-5, reads NAGVMQNPRHLVRRRGQEARLRCSPMKGHSHVYWYRQLPEEGLKFMVYLQKENIIDESGMPKERFSAEFPKEGPSILRIQQVVRGDSAAYFCASSPLGQNSEQYFGPGTRLLVL.

The J gene is TRBJ2-1, the V gene TRBV4-2, with 9 bases that match TRBD2. The CDR3 spans 16 residues. V shed 0 bases, J shed 10 bases, and the junction held 10 bases outside the gene matches. Germline CDR1 LGHNA, CDR2 YNFKEQ. The CDR3 here is CASSQDLNLAGYEQFF. In nucleotides, the CDR3 is TGTGCCAGCAGCCAAGATTTGAATCTAGCGGGGTACGAGCAGTTCTTC.

There are many counts of this clonotype. J is TRBJ1-2 and V is TRBV29-1, with TRBD1 identical over 8 bases. CDR1 and CDR2 (germline): SQVTM, ANQGSEA. The CDR3 has 13 residues. After removal of 6 bases from V and 1 base from J, the junction contained 4 bases not matched to a gene. CDR3 nucleotides: TGCAGCGTCGCGGGACAGGTTAACTATGGCTACACCTTC. It yields the protein CSVAGQVNYGYTF.

The V call is TRBV12-3 or TRBV12-4, the J call TRBJ1-1, with D perhaps matching TRBD1 (6 bases). The CDR3 contains 14 residues. Trimming removed 3 bases at V and 8 bases at J, with 16 bases between. The CDR3 loop is CASSLWTVRGEAFF. The CDR3 DNA follows: TGTGCCAGCAGTTTGTGGACAGTACGGGGGGAAGCTTTCTTT.

The J gene is TRBJ2-7, the V gene TRBV25-1; unclear D gene. CDR3 length equals 17 residues. Trimming took off 2 bases at V and 3 bases at J, with 20 bases between the two ends. Germline V gives CDR1 MGHDK, CDR2 SYGVNS. CDR3 bases: TGTGCCAGCAGTGAAACGGTGTACTCCAACCTTTTCTACGAGCAGTACTTC. Its protein product is CASSETVYSNLFYEQYF.

The chain has TRBV10-3 and TRBJ2-7; tentatively, D is TRBD1 (7 bases). The V end lost 0 bases, the J end lost 7 bases, and 19 bases lay between the germline ends. The CDR3 covers 16 residues. Germline V lookup: CDR1 ENHRY, CDR2 SYGVKD. The CDR3 spells CAISESGGGPYNEQYF. DNA of the CDR3: TGTGCCATCAGTGAGTCAGGAGGGGGCCCTTACAATGAGCAGTACTTC.

This clonotype was seen only a few times. The chain combines TRBV12-3 or TRBV12-4 with TRBJ1-4; 10 positions match TRBD1. The length of the CDR3 is 15 residues. V shed 3 bases and J 8 bases; nucleotides not matched to a gene: 6. For the CDR3, the DNA is TGTGCCAGCAGTTTTTGGACAGGGGGGCGGGAAAAACTGTTTTTT. Translating it yields CASSFWTGGREKLFF.

The gene calls are TRBV6-2 or TRBV6-3 and TRBJ2-7, with D perhaps matching TRBD1 or TRBD2 (5 bases each). Germline CDR1 reads MNHEY; CDR2 reads SVGEGT. This CDR3 spans 13 amino acids. V gave up 1 base and J gave up 7 bases, with 11 bases separating them. The CDR3 nucleotides read TGTGCCAGCAGTTACTTTGGGGGTAAAGAGCAGTACTTC. Amino acids: CASSYFGGKEQYF.

The sample holds a few counts of this clonotype. The V gene is TRBV6-2 or TRBV6-3, the J gene TRBJ2-7; 8 nucleotides align to TRBD2. Germline V gene sequence: CDR1 MNHEY, CDR2 SVGEGT. Trimming removed 6 bases from V and 3 bases from J; junction bases left unmatched: 10. The CDR3 is made up of 15 amino acids. The CDR3 DNA sequence: TGTGCCAGCAGGACGGGAGGGGCTGGGTACTACGAGCAGTACTTC. Translating it yields CASRTGGAGYYEQYF.

The rearrangement joins TRBV7-2 to TRBJ2-7; tentative D call: TRBD2 (6 bases). The germline V gene encodes CDR1 SGHTA and CDR2 FQGNSA. CDR3 length: 14 residues. V was clipped by 2 bases and J by 5 bases, with 13 bases between them. CDR3 protein: CASSLSSVNHEQYF. The CDR3 bases are TGTGCCAGCAGCTTATCTAGCGTAAACCACGAGCAGTACTTC.

This chain joins TRBV6-6 and TRBJ1-2; 7 positions match TRBD1. The V gene end was trimmed by 6 bases and the J gene end by 4 bases; junction bases not matched to a gene: 5. Germline assignment: CDR1 MNHNY and CDR2 SVGAGI (reference sequence). The CDR3 sequence is 13 residues long. DNA for the CDR3: TGTGCCAGCAGGGGACAGTCGTTCTATGGCTACACCTTC. It encodes CASRGQSFYGYTF.